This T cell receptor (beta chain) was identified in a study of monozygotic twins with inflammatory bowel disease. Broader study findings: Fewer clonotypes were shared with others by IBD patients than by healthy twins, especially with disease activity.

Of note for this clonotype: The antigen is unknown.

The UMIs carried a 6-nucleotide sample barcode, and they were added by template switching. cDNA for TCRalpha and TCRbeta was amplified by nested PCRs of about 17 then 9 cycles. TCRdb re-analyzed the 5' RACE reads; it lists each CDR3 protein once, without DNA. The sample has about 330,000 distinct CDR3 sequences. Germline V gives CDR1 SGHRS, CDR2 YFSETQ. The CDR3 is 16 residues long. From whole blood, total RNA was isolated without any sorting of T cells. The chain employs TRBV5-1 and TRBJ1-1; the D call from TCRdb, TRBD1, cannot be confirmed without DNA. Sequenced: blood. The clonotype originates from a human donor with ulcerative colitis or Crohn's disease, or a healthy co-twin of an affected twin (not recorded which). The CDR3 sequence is CASSSQGLGGNTEAFF.